The 13 T cell receptor beta chains below were found in one sample sequenced in a study of neurological immune-mediated disorders. MiXCR was run by TCRdb on the 5' RACE reads, yielding one entry per CDR3 protein. The table has fewer than 85,000 distinct CDR3 sequences, roughly 4.5% seen once. The material sequenced was PBMCs. All receptors come from a woman between 65 and 79 years old with multiple sclerosis.

At least ten counts were recorded for this clonotype. The chain couples TRBV10-3 to TRBJ2-1, with 13 bases fitting TRBD2. Germline trimming cut 5 bases from V and 7 bases from J; bases unmatched to any gene: 5. Germline V gene data show CDR1 as ENHRY and CDR2 as SYGVKD. The CDR3 runs 15 residues. CDR3 amino acids: CAISSGLAGPNEQFF. Written as DNA, the CDR3 is TGTGCCATCAGTTCGGGACTAGCGGGACCAAATGAGCAGTTCTTC.

This clonotype was counted many times. The chain has TRBV20-1 and TRBJ2-7; D is unresolved. V lost 3 bases to trimming and J lost 2 bases, with 5 bases between them. The CDR3 sequence is 11 residues long. Germline CDR1 reads DFQATT; CDR2 reads SNEGSKA (reference sequence). The CDR3 reads CSARGTYEQYF. CDR3 nucleotide sequence: TGCAGTGCTAGGGGGACCTACGAGCAGTACTTC.

This clonotype has at least ten counts. The chain has TRBV9 and TRBJ2-5; 9 positions match TRBD1. The CDR3 has 16 residues. CDR1 and CDR2 (germline): SGDLS, YYNGEE. Trimming cost V 4 bases and J 4 bases; bases outside gene matches: 11. The CDR3 region is CASSPRTGELRETQYF. DNA for the CDR3: TGTGCCAGCAGCCCCCGGACAGGGGAGTTGCGAGAGACCCAGTACTTC. Together with reference TRBV9 and TRBJ2-5, the CDR3 gives the full variable domain: DSGVTQTPKHLITATGQRVTLRCSPRSGDLSVYWYQQSLDQGLQFLIQYYNGEERAKGNILERFSAQQFPDLHSELNLSSLELGDSALYFCASSPRTGELRETQYFGPGTRLLVL.

This chain uses TRBV20-1 with TRBJ2-1; 11 nucleotides line up with TRBD2. The junction had 0 bases not matched to a gene; V was cut back by 1 base and J by 1 base. The CDR3 is made up of 15 amino acids. CDR1 and CDR2 from the germline V gene are DFQATT and SNEGSKA (reference sequence). This CDR3 reads CSARVAGGSYNEQFF. The CDR3 DNA is TGCAGTGCTAGAGTAGCGGGAGGGTCCTACAATGAGCAGTTCTTC.

This clonotype was counted many times. The chain is built from TRBV7-6 and TRBJ1-3; tentative D call: TRBD1 (5 bases). Per germline, CDR1 SGHVS and CDR2 FNYEAQ. This CDR3 comprises 16 residues. The germline V and J ends were trimmed by 1 base and 2 bases, with 12 bases remaining between them. CDR3 sequence reads: CASSLEPWGAGNTIYF. The CDR3 DNA reads TGTGCCAGCAGCTTAGAGCCTTGGGGGGCTGGAAACACCATATATTTT.

This clonotype was seen repeatedly, ten times or more. The genes are TRBV7-8 and TRBJ2-7; D possibly uses TRBD1 or TRBD2 (5 bases each). The germline gives CDR1 SGHVS, CDR2 FQNEAQ. CDR3 length: 14 amino acids. The ends were cut back, 5 bases at V and 4 bases at J, with 15 bases in the middle. The CDR3 protein is CASSTTGTRYEQYF. As DNA, the CDR3 is TGTGCCAGCAGCACGACCGGGACCCGGTACGAGCAGTACTTC.

V gene TRBV4-3 combines with J gene TRBJ1-1; D is uncertain. The CDR3 loop spans 10 amino acids. Trimming stripped 0 bases from V and 10 bases from J, with 3 bases between. In germline, CDR1 is LGHNA, CDR2 YSLEER. The CDR3 bases are TGCGCCAGCAGCCAAGATGCAGCTTTCTTT. Residues: CASSQDAAFF.

At least ten counts were recorded for this clonotype. The chain links TRBV7-2 to TRBJ2-2; D not resolved. From germline, CDR1 is SGHTA and CDR2 FQGNSA. The ends were cut back, 5 bases at V and 2 bases at J, with 9 bases in the middle. The CDR3 is 14 amino acids. The CDR3, as DNA: TGTGCCAGCAGCCCAGACGGCAACACCGGGGAGCTGTTTTTT. Translated: CASSPDGNTGELFF.

This clonotype was seen many times. V and J are TRBV20-1 and TRBJ1-2; tentatively, D is TRBD1 (6 bases). The germline V gene has CDR1 DFQATT and CDR2 SNEGSKA (reference sequence). The CDR3 contains 14 residues. The V end was cut by 2 bases, the J end by 1 base, with 11 bases between. CDR3: CSARPQGFNYGYTF. DNA of the CDR3: TGCAGTGCTAGACCACAGGGTTTTAACTATGGCTACACCTTC.

This clonotype was seen repeatedly, ten times or more. One end of the junction varies from germline; a read error may be responsible. The rearrangement uses TRBV12-3 or TRBV12-4 and TRBJ2-3; tentatively, D is TRBD1 or TRBD2 (5 bases each). The CDR3 sequence is 12 residues long. CDR3 region: CASSPTGTRSMF. CDR3 DNA sequence: TGTGCCAGCAGTCCAACCGGGACCAGGAGTATGTTT.

This clonotype was seen many times. The V call is TRBV5-1, the J call TRBJ2-5; D remains unclear. Trimming stripped 0 bases from V and 1 base from J, with 13 bases between. The germline gives CDR1 SGHRS, CDR2 YFSETQ. The CDR3 extends over 16 amino acids. The CDR3 nucleotides are TGCGCCAGCAGCTTGGACCTCCCCCCCGTCCAAGAGACCCAGTACTTC. This gives the protein CASSLDLPPVQETQYF.

This clonotype has more than one count but fewer than ten. Possible read error: a much larger clone is one base away. The chain recombines TRBV20-1 with TRBJ2-2, with D hard to call. Germline CDR1 DFQATT, CDR2 SNEGSKA (reference sequence). Trimming left V 5 bases short and J 2 bases short, with 18 bases between. The CDR3 sequence is 16 residues long. The CDR3 nucleotides read TGCAGTGCTGCTGCCCAGTGCGGATATAACACCGGGGAGCTGTTTTTT. It specifies CSAAAQCGYNTGELFF.

Many counts were recorded for this clonotype. The rearrangement uses TRBV5-1 and TRBJ2-7; TRBD2 might be the D (6 bases). V lost 3 bases to trimming and J lost 5 bases, with 15 bases between them. CDR3 size: 14 residues. Per the germline V gene, CDR1 is SGHRS and CDR2 is YFSETQ. In DNA, the CDR3 is TGCGCCAGCAGCTGGGCCGGGAGTACCAACGAGCAGTACTTC. Translating gives CASSWAGSTNEQYF.